The following is a T cell receptor beta chain sequence with its context. The source of the sample is a study of blood T cell repertoires in COVID-19. Study-wide background: From the United States, Italy and Spain came samples of acute and convalescent COVID-19. T cells, B-cell-depleted T cells, or PBMCs supplied cDNA or gDNA.

Original processing notes: Using reference gene primer amplification, nucleated cell counts were estimated. Repertoires were generated with immunoSEQ multiplex PCR, while TCRdb's copy carries only in-frame clones and drops some. V, J and clone size are those of that table, while D and trimming were read from the DNA. In the table there are fewer than 45,000 clones, under 85% of which are singletons. The V segment lost 6 bases and the J segment 3 bases; nucleotides outside the gene matches: 7. Germline-derived CDR1 and CDR2 are MNHEY and SVGAGI. The CDR3 spans 14 residues. The chain carries TRBV6-5 and TRBJ1-1; TRBD1 aligns across 7 bases. Material for sequencing was peripheral blood. The TCR sequence derives from a woman of 80 years or more with acute or convalescent COVID-19. The CDR3 reads CASRVQGSYTEAFF. CDR3 DNA sequence: TGTGCCAGCAGAGTACAGGGGTCCTACACTGAAGCTTTCTTT.